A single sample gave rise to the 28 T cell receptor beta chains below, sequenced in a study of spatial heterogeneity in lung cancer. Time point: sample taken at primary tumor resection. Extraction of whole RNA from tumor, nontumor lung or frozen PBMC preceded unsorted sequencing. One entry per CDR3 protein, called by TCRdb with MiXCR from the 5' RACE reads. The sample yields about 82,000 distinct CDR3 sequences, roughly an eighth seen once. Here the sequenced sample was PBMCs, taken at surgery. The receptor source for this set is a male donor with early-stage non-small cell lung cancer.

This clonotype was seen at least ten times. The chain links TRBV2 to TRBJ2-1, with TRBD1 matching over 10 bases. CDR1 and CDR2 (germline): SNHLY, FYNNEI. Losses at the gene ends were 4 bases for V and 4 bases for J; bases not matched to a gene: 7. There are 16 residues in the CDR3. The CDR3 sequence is CASSGDRDRGYNEQFF. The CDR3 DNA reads TGTGCCAGCAGTGGGGACCGGGACAGGGGTTACAATGAGCAGTTCTTC.

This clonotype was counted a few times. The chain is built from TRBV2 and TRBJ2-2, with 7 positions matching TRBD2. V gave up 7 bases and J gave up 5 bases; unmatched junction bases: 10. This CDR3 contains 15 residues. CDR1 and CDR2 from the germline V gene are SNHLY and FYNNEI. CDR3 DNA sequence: TGTGCCAGCAAGCGGGCGGGAGTGATAACCGGGGAGCTGTTTTTT. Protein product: CASKRAGVITGELFF.

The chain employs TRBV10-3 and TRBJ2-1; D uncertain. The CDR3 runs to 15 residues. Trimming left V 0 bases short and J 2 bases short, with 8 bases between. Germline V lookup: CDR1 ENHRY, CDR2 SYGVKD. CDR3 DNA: TGTGCCATCAGTGAGTCGAATTATCCCTACAATGAGCAGTTCTTC. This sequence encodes CAISESNYPYNEQFF.

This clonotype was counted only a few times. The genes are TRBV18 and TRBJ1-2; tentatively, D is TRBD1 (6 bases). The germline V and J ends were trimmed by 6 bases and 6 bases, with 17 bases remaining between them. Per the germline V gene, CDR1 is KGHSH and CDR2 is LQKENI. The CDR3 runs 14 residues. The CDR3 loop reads CASSLRQASNGYTF. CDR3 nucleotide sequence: TGTGCCAGCTCTCTTCGACAGGCCTCTAATGGCTACACCTTC.

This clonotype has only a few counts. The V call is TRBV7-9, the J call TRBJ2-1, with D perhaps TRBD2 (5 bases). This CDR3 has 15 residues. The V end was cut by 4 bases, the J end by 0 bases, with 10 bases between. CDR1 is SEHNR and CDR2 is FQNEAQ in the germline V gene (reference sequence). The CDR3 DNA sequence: TGTGCCAGCAGCTCGGACTTACCCTCCTACAATGAGCAGTTCTTC. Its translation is CASSSDLPSYNEQFF.

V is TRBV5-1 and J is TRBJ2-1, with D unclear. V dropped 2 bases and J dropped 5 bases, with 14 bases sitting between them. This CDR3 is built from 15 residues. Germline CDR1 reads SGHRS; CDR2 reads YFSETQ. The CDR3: CASSFQIDPDNEQFF. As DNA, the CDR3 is TGCGCCAGCAGCTTTCAAATAGACCCCGACAATGAGCAGTTCTTC.

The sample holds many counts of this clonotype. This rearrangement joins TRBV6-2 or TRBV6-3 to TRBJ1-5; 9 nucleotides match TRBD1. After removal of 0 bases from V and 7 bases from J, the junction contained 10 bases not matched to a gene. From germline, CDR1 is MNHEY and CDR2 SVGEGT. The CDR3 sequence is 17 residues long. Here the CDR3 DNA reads TGTGCCAGCAGTTACTCCCTGACAGGGGGAGGGGGCCAGCCCCAGCATTTT. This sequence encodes CASSYSLTGGGGQPQHF.

This CDR3 reads CASSRTGNTEAFF. The CDR3 DNA reads as TGTGCCAGCAGCCGTACAGGGAACACTGAAGCTTTCTTT. The chain carries TRBV14 and TRBJ1-1; weak D call: TRBD1 (5 bases). CDR3 length: 13 residues. The V end was cut by 4 bases, the J end by 1 base, with 7 bases between. CDR1 is SGHDN and CDR2 is FVKESK in the germline V gene.

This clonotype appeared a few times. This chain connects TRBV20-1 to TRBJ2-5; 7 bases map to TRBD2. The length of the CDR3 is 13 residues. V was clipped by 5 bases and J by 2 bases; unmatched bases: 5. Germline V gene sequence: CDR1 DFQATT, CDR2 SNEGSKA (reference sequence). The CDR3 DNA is TGCAGTGCTCACACTAGCGAGCAAGAGACCCAGTACTTC. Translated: CSAHTSEQETQYF.

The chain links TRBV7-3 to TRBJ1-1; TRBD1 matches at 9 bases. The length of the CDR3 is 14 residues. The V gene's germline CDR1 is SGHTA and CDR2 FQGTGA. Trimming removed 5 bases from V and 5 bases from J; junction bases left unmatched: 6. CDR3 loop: CASSQTGGGTEAFF. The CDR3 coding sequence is TGTGCCAGCAGCCAAACAGGGGGCGGTACTGAAGCTTTCTTT.

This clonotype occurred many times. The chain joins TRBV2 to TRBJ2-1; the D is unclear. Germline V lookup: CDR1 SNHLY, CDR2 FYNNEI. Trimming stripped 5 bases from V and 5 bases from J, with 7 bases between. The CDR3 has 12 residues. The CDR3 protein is CASSYAHNEQFF. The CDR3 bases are TGTGCCAGCAGTTACGCTCACAATGAGCAGTTCTTC.

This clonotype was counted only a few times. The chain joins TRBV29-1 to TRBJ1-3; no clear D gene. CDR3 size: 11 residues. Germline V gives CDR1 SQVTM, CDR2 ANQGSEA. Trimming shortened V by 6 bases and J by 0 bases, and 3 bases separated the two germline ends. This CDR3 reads CSVHSGNTIYF. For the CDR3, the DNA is TGCAGCGTCCACTCTGGAAACACCATATATTTT.

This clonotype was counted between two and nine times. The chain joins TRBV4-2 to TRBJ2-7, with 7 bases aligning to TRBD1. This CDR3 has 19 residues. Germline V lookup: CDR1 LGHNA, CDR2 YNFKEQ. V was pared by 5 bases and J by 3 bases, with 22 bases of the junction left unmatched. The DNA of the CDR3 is TGTGCCAGCAGCAGAACCTCCCCTCAAACCGGGACAGTGGTCTACGAGCAGTACTTC. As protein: CASSRTSPQTGTVVYEQYF.

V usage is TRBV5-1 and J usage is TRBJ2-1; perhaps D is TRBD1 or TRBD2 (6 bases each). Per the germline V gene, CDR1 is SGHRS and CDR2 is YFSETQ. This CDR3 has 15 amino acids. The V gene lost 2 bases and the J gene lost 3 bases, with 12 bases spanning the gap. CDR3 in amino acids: CASSFEGGGYNEQFF. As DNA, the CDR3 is TGCGCCAGCAGCTTCGAAGGAGGGGGCTACAATGAGCAGTTCTTC.

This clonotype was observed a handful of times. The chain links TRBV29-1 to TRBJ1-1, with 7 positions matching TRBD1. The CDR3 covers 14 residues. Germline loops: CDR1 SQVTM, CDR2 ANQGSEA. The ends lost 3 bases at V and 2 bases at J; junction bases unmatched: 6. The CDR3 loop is CSVEDRRRNTEAFF. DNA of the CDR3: TGCAGCGTTGAGGACAGGCGGAGAAACACTGAAGCTTTCTTT.

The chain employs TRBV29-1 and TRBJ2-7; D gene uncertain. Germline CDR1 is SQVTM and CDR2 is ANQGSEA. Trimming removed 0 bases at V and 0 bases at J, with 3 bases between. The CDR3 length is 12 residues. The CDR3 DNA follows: TGCAGCGTTGAAGAGACCTCCTACGAGCAGTACTTC. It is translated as CSVEETSYEQYF.

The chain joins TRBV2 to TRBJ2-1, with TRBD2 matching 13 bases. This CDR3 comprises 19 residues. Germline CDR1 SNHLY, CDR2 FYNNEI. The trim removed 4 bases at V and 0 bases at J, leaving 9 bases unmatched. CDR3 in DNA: TGTGCCAGCAGTGTACCGGGACTAGCGGGGACCAGCTCCTACAATGAGCAGTTCTTC. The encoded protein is CASSVPGLAGTSSYNEQFF.

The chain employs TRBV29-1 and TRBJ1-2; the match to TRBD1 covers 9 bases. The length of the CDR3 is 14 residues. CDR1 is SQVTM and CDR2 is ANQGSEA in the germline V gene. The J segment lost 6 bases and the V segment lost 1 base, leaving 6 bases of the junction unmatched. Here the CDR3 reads CSVEAGTGWNGYTF. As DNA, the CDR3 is TGCAGCGTTGAAGCCGGGACAGGGTGGAATGGCTACACCTTC.

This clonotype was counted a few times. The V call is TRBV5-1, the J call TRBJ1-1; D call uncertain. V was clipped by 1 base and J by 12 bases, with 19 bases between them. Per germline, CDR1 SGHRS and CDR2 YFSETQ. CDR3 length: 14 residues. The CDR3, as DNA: TGCGCCAGCAGCTTGAGTAACGACGCAGCTACTTCTTTCTTT. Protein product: CASSLSNDAATSFF.

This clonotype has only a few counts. The CDR3 coding sequence is TGCGCCAGCAGCTTGAAGACGGAAGGCATGAACACTGAAGCTTTCTTT. Translating it yields CASSLKTEGMNTEAFF. The rearrangement links TRBV5-1 to TRBJ1-1, with D unclear. This CDR3 has 16 residues. The V and J ends lost 1 base and 0 bases respectively, with 13 bases between them. In germline, CDR1 is SGHRS, CDR2 YFSETQ.

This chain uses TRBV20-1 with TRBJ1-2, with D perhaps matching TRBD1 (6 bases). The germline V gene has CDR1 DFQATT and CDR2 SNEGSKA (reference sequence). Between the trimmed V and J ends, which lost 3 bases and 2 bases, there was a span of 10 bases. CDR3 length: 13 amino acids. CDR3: CSASGGLNYGYTF. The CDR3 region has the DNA TGCAGTGCTAGCGGGGGCCTGAACTATGGCTACACCTTC.

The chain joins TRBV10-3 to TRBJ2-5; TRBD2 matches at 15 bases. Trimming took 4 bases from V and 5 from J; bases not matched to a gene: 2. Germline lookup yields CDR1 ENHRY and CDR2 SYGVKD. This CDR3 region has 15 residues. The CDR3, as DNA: TGTGCCATCAGTGGGACTAGCGGGGGGGGGGAGACCCAGTACTTC. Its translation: CAISGTSGGGETQYF.

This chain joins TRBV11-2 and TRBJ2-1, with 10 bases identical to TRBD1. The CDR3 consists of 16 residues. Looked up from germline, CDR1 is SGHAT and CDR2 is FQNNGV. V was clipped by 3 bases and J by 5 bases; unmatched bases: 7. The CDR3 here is CASSLVRTGGDNEQFF. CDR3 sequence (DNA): TGTGCCAGCAGCTTGGTAAGGACAGGGGGAGACAATGAGCAGTTCTTC.

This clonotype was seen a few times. CDR3 DNA: TGTGCCAGCAGTCCGTGGACTAGCGGGAGTAGTAACGAGCAGTTCTTC. It yields the protein CASSPWTSGSSNEQFF. V and J are TRBV12-3 or TRBV12-4 and TRBJ2-1; 13 bases are shared with TRBD2. V gave up 5 bases and J gave up 10 bases; unmatched junction bases: 11. The CDR3 extends over 16 amino acids.

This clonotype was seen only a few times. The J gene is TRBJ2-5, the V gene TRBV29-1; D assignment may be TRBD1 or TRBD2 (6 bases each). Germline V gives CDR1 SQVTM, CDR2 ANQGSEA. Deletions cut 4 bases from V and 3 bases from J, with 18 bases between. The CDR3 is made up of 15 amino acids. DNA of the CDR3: TGCAGCGTTGGGGACTCCAAAACAGGGAAAGAGACCCAGTACTTC. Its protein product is CSVGDSKTGKETQYF.

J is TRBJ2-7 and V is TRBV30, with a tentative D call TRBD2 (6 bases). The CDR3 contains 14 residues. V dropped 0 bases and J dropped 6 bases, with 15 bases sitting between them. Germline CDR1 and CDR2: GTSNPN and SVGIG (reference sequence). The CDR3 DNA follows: TGTGCCTGGAGTGTACGATTAGACGGGGGCGAGCAGTACTTC. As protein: CAWSVRLDGGEQYF.

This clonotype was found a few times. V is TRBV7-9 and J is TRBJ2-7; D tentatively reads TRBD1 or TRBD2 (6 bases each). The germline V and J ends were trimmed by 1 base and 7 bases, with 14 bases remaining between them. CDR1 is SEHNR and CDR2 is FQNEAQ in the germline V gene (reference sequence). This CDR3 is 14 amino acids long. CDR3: CASSLVEGVGEQYF. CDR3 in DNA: TGTGCCAGCAGCTTAGTGGAGGGGGTGGGAGAGCAGTACTTC.

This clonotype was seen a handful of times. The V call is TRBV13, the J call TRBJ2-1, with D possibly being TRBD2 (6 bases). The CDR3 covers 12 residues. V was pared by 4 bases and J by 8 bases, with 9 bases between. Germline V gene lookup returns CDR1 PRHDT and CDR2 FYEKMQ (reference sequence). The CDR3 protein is CASSSREDEQFF. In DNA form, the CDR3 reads TGTGCCAGCAGCTCGAGGGAGGATGAGCAGTTCTTC.